This T cell receptor (beta chain) came from a study of T cell responses to AZD1222 COVID-19 vaccine. Study-level results: A rise in Spike-specific TCR breadth and depth followed two AZD1222 doses. Without day 14 samples, only post-peak T cell repertoires were studied.

Generated by immunoSEQ multiplex PCR, the TCRdb table keeps only in-frame clones and is missing some. Of roughly 150,000 clones listed, approximately 87% were seen once; the top ten hold roughly 9.7%. Germline values: CDR1 MRHNA, CDR2 SNTAGT. This CDR3 spans 18 amino acids. Trimming removed 10 bases at V and 5 bases at J, with 32 bases between. On this clone: Its specificity is not known.

The sample here was peripheral blood, taken 28 days after the second AZD1222 dose. The chain uses TRBV6-4 and TRBJ1-2, with D perhaps TRBD1 (5 bases). The receptor was isolated from an adult who received the AZD1222 COVID-19 vaccine. The CDR3: CANPGTIDFSEEGYGYTF. CDR3 sequence (DNA): TGTGCCAACCCTGGGACGATCGATTTCTCAGAGGAGGGGTATGGCTACACCTTC.